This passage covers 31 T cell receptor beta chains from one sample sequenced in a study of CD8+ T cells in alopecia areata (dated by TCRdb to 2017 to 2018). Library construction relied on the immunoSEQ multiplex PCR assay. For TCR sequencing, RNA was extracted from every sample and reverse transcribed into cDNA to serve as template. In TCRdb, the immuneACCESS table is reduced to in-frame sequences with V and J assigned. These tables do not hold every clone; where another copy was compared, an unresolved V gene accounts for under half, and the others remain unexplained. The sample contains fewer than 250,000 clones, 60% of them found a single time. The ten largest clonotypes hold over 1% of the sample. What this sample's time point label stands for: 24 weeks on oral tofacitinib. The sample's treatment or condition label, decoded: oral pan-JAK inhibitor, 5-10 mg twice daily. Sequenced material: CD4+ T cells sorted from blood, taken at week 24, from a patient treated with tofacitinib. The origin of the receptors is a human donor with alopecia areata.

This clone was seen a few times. CDR3 region: CACGSYTEAFF. The CDR3 DNA is TGTGCCTGTGGATCCTACACTGAAGCTTTCTTT. The rearrangement links TRBV25-1 to TRBJ1-1; no reliable D call. The V and J ends lost 11 bases and 3 bases respectively, with 10 bases between them. Germline lookup yields CDR1 MGHDK and CDR2 SYGVNS. The CDR3 runs to 11 residues.

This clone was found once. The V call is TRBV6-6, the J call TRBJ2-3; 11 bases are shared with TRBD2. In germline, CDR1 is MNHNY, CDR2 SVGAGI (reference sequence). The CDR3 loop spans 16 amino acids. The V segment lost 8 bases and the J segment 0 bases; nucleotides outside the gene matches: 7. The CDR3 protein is CASGLAGGLSTDTQYF. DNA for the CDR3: TGTGCCAGCGGGCTAGCGGGGGGCCTCAGCACAGATACGCAGTATTTT.

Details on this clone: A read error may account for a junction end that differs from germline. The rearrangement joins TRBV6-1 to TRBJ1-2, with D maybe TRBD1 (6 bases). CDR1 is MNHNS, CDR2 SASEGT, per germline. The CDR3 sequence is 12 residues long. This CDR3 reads CASSEIWGAVPF. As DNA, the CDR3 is TGTGCCAGCAGTGAGATCTGGGGGGCCGTTCCCTTC.

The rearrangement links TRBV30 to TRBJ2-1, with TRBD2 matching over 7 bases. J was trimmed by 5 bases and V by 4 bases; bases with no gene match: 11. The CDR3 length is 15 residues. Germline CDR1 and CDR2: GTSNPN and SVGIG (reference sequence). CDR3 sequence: CAWTPYSGVNNEQFF. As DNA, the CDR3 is TGTGCCTGGACACCGTACAGCGGGGTAAACAATGAGCAGTTCTTC.

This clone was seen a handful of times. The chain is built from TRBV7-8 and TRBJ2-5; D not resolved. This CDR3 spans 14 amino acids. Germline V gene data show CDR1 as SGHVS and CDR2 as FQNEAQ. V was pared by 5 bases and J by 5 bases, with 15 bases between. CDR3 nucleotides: TGTGCCAGCAGCCGTAGTCAGGACGGGGAGACCCAGTACTTC. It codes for CASSRSQDGETQYF.

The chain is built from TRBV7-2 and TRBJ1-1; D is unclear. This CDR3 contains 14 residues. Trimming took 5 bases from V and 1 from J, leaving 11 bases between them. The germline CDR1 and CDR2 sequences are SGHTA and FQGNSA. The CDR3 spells CASSPHWANTEAFF. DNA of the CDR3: TGTGCCAGCAGCCCCCACTGGGCGAACACTGAAGCTTTCTTT.

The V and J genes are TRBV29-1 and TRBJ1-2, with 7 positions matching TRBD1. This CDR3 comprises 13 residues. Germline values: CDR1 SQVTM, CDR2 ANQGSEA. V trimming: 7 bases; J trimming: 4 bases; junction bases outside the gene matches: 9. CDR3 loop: CSATGTELYGYTF. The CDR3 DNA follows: TGCAGCGCGACCGGGACAGAACTCTATGGCTACACCTTC.

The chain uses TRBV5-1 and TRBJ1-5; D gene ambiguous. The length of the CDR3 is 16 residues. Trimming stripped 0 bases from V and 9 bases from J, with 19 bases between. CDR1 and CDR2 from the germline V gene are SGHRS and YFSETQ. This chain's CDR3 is CASSLGGMPAEGPQHF. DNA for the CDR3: TGCGCCAGCAGCTTGGGTGGGATGCCAGCGGAAGGGCCCCAGCATTTT.

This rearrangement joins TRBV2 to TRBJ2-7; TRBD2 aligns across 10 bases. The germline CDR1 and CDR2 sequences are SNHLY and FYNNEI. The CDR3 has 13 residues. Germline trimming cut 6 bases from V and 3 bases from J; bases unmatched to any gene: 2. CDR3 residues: CASSPSGGYEQYF. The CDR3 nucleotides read TGTGCCAGCAGCCCTAGCGGGGGCTACGAGCAGTACTTC.

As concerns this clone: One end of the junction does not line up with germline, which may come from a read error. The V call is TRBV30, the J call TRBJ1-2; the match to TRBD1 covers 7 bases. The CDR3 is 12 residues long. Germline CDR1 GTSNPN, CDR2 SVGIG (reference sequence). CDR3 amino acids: CARRDSDELIAF. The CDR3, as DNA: TGTGCCCGAAGGGACAGCGACGAACTAATAGCCTTC.

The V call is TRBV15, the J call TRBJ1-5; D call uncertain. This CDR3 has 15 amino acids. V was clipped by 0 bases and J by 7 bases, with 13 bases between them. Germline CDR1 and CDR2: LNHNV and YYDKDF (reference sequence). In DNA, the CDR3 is TGTGCCACCAGCAGAGATCGGGAGGGCGCGCAGCCCCAGCATTTT. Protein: CATSRDREGAQPQHF.

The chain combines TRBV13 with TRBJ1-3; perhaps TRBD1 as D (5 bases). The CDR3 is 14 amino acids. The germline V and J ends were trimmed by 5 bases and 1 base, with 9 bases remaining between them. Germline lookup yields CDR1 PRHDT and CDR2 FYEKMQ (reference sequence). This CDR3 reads CASSRGASGNTIYF. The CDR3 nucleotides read TGTGCCAGCAGCCGAGGGGCATCTGGAAACACCATATATTTT. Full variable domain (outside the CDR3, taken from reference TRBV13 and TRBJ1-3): AAGVIQSPRHLIKEKRETATLKCYPIPRHDTVYWYQQGPGQDPQFLISFYEKMQSDKGSIPDRFSAQQFSDYHSELNMSSLELGDSALYFCASSRGASGNTIYFGEGSWLTVV.

CDR3 in DNA: TGTGCCATCAGTCGACTAACCCAAGAGACCCAGTACTTC. Its protein is CAISRLTQETQYF. The chain is built from TRBV10-3 and TRBJ2-5; maybe TRBD2 (5 bases). The germline V and J ends were trimmed by 5 bases and 1 base, with 8 bases remaining between them. Germline V gene data show CDR1 as ENHRY and CDR2 as SYGVKD. CDR3 length equals 13 residues.

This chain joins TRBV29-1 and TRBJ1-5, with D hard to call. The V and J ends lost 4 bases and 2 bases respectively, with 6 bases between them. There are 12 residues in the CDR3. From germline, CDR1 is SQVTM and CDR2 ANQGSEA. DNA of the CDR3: TGCAGCGTTGGGGAAGGCAATCAGCCCCAGCATTTT. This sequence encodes CSVGEGNQPQHF.

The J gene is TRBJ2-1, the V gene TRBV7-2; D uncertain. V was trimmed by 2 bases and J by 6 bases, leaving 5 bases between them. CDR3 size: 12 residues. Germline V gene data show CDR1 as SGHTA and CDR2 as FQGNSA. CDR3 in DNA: TGTGCCAGCAGCTTACCGCCCAATGAGCAGTTCTTC. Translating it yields CASSLPPNEQFF. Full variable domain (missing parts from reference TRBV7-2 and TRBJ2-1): GAGVSQSPSNKVTEKGKDVELRCDPISGHTALYWYRQSLGQGLEFLIYFQGNSAPDKSGLPSDRFSAERTGGSVSTLTIQRTQQEDSAVYLCASSLPPNEQFFGPGTRLTVL.

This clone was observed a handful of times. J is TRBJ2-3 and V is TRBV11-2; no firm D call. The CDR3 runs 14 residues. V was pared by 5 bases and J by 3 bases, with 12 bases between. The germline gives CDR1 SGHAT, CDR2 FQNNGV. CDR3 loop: CASSPAGPTDTQYF. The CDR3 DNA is TGTGCCAGCAGCCCCGCTGGACCAACAGATACGCAGTATTTT.

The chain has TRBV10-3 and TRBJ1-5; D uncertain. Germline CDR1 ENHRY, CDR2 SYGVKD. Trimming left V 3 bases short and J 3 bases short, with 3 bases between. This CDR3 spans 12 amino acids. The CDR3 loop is CAISDANQPQHF. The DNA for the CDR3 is TGTGCCATCAGTGACGCCAATCAGCCCCAGCATTTT.

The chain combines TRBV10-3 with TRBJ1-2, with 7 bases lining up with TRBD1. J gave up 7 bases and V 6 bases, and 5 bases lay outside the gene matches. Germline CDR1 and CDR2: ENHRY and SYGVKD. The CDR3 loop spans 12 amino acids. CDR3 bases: TGTGCCATCAGCGGGACAGAACTTGGCTACACCTTC. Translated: CAISGTELGYTF.

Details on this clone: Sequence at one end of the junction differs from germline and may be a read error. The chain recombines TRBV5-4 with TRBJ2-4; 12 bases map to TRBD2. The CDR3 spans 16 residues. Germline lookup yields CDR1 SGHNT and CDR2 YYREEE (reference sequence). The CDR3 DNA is TGCGCCAGCAGCCAAGATCGACTAGCGGGGGACGACATTCAGTACTTC. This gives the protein CASSQDRLAGDDIQYF.

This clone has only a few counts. DNA of the CDR3: TGTGCCAGCAGCTTTTTTGATGAGCAGTTCTTC. As protein: CASSFFDEQFF. The V gene is TRBV7-2, the J gene TRBJ2-1; no clear D. Deletions cut 3 bases from V and 8 bases from J, with 5 bases between. The germline gives CDR1 SGHTA, CDR2 FQGNSA. The CDR3 runs to 11 residues.

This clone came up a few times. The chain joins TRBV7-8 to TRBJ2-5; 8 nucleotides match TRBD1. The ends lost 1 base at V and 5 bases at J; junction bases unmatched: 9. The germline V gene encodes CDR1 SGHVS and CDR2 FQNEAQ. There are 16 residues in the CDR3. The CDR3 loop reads CASSLGDRGGEETQYF. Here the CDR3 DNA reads TGTGCCAGCAGCTTAGGAGACAGGGGCGGGGAGGAGACCCAGTACTTC.

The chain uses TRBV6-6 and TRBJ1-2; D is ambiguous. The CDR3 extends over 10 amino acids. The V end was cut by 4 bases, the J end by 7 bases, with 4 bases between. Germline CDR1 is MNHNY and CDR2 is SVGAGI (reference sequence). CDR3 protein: CASSWRGYTF. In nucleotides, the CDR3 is TGTGCCAGCAGTTGGCGTGGCTACACCTTC.

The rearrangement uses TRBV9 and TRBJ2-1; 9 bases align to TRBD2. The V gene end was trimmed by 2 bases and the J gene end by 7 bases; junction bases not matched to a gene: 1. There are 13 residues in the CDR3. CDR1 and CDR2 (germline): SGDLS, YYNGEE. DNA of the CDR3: TGTGCCAGCAGCGTCACTAGCGGGAATGAGCAGTTCTTC. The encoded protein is CASSVTSGNEQFF. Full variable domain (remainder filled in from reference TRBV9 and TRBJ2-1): DSGVTQTPKHLITATGQRVTLRCSPRSGDLSVYWYQQSLDQGLQFLIQYYNGEERAKGNILERFSAQQFPDLHSELNLSSLELGDSALYFCASSVTSGNEQFFGPGTRLTVL.

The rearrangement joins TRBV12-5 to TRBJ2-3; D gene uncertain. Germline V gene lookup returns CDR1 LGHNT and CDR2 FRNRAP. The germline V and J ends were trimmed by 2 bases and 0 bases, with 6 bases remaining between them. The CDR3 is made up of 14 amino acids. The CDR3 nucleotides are TGTGCTAGTGGTTTGAAACCTAGCACAGATACGCAGTATTTT. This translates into CASGLKPSTDTQYF.

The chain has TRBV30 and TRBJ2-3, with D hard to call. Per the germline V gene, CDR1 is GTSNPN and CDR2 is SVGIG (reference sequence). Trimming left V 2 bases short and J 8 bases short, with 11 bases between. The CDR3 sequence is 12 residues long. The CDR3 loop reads CAWSPLTSTQYF. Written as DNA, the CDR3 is TGTGCCTGGAGTCCCCTCACGAGTACGCAGTATTTT.

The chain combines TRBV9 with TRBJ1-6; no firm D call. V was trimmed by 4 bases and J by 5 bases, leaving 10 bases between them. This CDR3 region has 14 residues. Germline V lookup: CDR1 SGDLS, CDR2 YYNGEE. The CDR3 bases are TGTGCCAGCAGCCCCCGGGTAGATAATTCACCCCTCCACTTT. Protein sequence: CASSPRVDNSPLHF.

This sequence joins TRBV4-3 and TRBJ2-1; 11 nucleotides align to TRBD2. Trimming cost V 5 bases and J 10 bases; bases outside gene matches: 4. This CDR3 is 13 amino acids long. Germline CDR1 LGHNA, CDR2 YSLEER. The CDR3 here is CASSYSGGAEQFF. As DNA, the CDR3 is TGCGCCAGCAGCTATAGCGGGGGGGCGGAGCAGTTCTTC.

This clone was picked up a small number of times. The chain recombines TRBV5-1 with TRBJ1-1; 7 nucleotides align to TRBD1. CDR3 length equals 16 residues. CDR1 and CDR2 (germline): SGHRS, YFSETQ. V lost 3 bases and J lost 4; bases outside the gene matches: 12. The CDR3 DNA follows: TGCGCCAGCAGCTCCCTGCTACAGGGGCGAATCACTGAAGCTTTCTTT. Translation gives CASSSLLQGRITEAFF.

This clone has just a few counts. CDR3 region: CSEGVAGGLGQGTQYF. The CDR3 DNA reads as TGCAGCGAAGGGGTAGCGGGGGGGCTCGGGCAGGGAACGCAGTATTTT. The chain joins TRBV29-1 to TRBJ2-3, with 11 bases lining up with TRBD2. The V gene's germline CDR1 is SQVTM and CDR2 ANQGSEA. The CDR3 has 16 residues. The trim removed 7 bases at V and 9 bases at J, leaving 18 bases unmatched.

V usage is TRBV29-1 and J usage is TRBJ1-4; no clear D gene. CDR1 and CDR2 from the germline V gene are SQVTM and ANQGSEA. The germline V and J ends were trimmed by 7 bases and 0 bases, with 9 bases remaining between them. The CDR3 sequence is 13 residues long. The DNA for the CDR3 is TGCAGCGGCCAGGTTACAACTAATGAAAAACTGTTTTTT. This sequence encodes CSGQVTTNEKLFF.

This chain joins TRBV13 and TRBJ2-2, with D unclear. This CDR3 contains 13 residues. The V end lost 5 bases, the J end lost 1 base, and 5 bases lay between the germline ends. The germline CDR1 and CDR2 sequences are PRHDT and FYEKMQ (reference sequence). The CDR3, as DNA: TGTGCCAGCAGCCTCATGAACACCGGGGAGCTGTTTTTT. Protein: CASSLMNTGELFF.